The 4 T cell receptor beta chains below were found in one sample sequenced in a study of CD8 T cells in ankylosing spondylitis. TCRdb re-derived calls from the 5' RACE reads in MiXCR, one entry per CDR3 protein. The profile shows 80,000 to 100,000 distinct CDR3 sequences, almost 8.5% of them singletons. The specimen sequenced was blood, either unsorted or a sorted T cell fraction (not recorded which). These receptors all stem from a male donor with ankylosing spondylitis or in good health (not recorded which).

This clonotype was counted many times. J is TRBJ2-3 and V is TRBV7-6, with TRBD2 as a possible D gene (6 bases). The CDR3 is made up of 16 amino acids. The ends were cut back, 5 bases at V and 3 bases at J, with 18 bases in the middle. Germline CDR1 and CDR2: SGHVS and FNYEAQ. The CDR3 sequence: CASSHSQRAGTDTQYF. CDR3 bases: TGTGCCAGCAGCCACTCCCAGCGGGCAGGGACAGATACGCAGTATTTT.

Of note for this clonotype: An end of the junction differs from the germline gene, which may be a read error. The chain uses TRBV7-3 and TRBJ2-7; no definite D call. This CDR3 is built from 14 residues. Germline V gives CDR1 SGHTA, CDR2 FQGTGA. CDR3 nucleotide sequence: TGTGCCAGGAGCTCCGGGCTCCGCTCCTACGAGCAGTACTTC. Its protein is CARSSGLRSYEQYF.

Ten or more counts support this clonotype. The chain employs TRBV20-1 and TRBJ1-2, with D perhaps matching TRBD1 (6 bases). The CDR3 spans 11 residues. Germline V gives CDR1 DFQATT, CDR2 SNEGSKA (reference sequence). Trimming pared 4 bases from V and 3 bases from J, leaving 6 bases between. CDR3 protein: CSATGDYGYTF. CDR3 coding DNA: TGCAGTGCTACAGGGGACTATGGCTACACCTTC.

This clonotype was counted many times. The V and J genes are TRBV4-2 and TRBJ2-3, with a tentative D call TRBD1 (5 bases). Germline CDR1 LGHNA, CDR2 YNFKEQ. Between the trimmed V and J ends, which lost 2 bases and 1 base, there was a span of 13 bases. The CDR3 covers 16 residues. CDR3 sequence: CASSQRKGLRTDTQYF. CDR3 sequence (DNA): TGTGCCAGCAGCCAACGAAAGGGGTTGCGCACAGATACGCAGTATTTT.